A selection of T cell receptor beta chains follows, all from one sample in a study of shared clonotypes between healthy human individuals. Sequencing used immunoSEQ multiplex PCR; TCRdb keeps in-frame clones, though not all of them. The sample has more than 400,000 clones; approximately 82% are singletons. Sequencing was done on a sample of PBMCs. The receptors stem from a woman between 40 and 50 years old in good health. Some clones in this sample may be carry-over from other donors' samples. The CDR3 runs from the conserved cysteine through the conserved F or W. Each record gives: CDR3 length, V gene, J gene, clone size, D gene, CDR3 DNA, CDR3 protein. A D gene is named only where the DNA matches it firmly. The size entry is marked missing in some rows and otherwise reads once, few, many or a size class.

>15|TRBV7-8|TRBJ1-1|-|-
TGTGCCAGCAGCTTAGGGCGGCAGATCGCCACTGAAGCTTTCTTT
CASSLGRQIATEAFF
>15|TRBV11-2|TRBJ2-7|-|TRBD2
TGTGCCAGCAGCCTCGGGACTAGCGGGTTGGTCGAGCAGTACTTC
CASSLGTSGLVEQYF
>15|TRBV7-8|TRBJ2-1|-|-
TGTGCCAGCTCCCGTTCCGAGACTTTCTACAATGAGCAGTTCTTC
CASSRSETFYNEQFF
>14|TRBV6-1|TRBJ1-5|-|-
TGTGCCAGCGGGGGAGGTAACGTAGGTCAGCCCCAGCATTTT
CASGGGNVGQPQHF
>13|TRBV7-3|TRBJ2-2|few|-
TGTGCCAGCAGCTTCATCAGGGGACAGGAGCTGTTTTTT
CASSFIRGQELFF
>18|TRBV28|TRBJ1-5|-|-
TGTGCCAGCAGTTCCGCTCCCCTCTACTCTTCCAATGATCAGCCCCAGCATTTT
CASSSAPLYSSNDQPQHF
>17|TRBV4-1|TRBJ2-7|-|TRBD2
TGCGCCAGCAGCCAACCAACTAGCGCCAGTGCCCGTAGGGAGCAGTACTTC
CASSQPTSASARREQYF
>12|TRBV7-8|TRBJ2-7|-|TRBD1
TGTGCCAGCAGCTTTACAGGGGATGCGCAGTACTTC
CASSFTGDAQYF
>15|TRBV14|TRBJ1-3|-|-
TGTGCCAGCAGCCAATATCGGGGCACGGGAAACACCATATATTTT
CASSQYRGTGNTIYF
>14|TRBV29-1|TRBJ1-4|-|TRBD1
TGCAGCGTTGCGGACAGGGGCCAGGGTGAAAAACTGTTTTTT
CSVADRGQGEKLFF
>15|TRBV6-1|TRBJ2-1|-|TRBD2
TGTGCCAGCAGTGAAGCTAGGCGGGAGGTGAATGAGCAGTTCTTC
CASSEARREVNEQFF
>13|TRBV9|TRBJ1-2|-|-
TGTGCCAGCAAAGCGTCGGGGGGGAATGGCTACACCTTC
CASKASGGNGYTF
>17|TRBV5-6|TRBJ2-1|-|TRBD2
TGTGCCAGCAGCCACCTGAAAACTAGCGGGGGGTACAATGAGCAGTTCTTC
CASSHLKTSGGYNEQFF
>17|TRBV18|TRBJ2-2|-|TRBD1
TGTGCCAGCTCACCTCCCACGGGACAGGCGAGCACCGGGGAGCTGTTTTTT
CASSPPTGQASTGELFF
>15|TRBV7-7|TRBJ2-5|-|-
TGTGCTAGCGCCACAGAGGCAGGGGCCGGAGAGACCCAGTACTTC
CASATEAGAGETQYF
>14|TRBV9|TRBJ2-2|-|-
TGTGCCAGCAGCCCCCGGACGAACACCGGGGAGCTGTTTTTT
CASSPRTNTGELFF
>16|TRBV11-1|TRBJ2-2|-|TRBD2
TGTGCCAGCAGCTTCCCGGCTAGCGGGATCACCGGGGAGCTGTTTTTT
CASSFPASGITGELFF
>15|TRBV15|TRBJ2-7|once|TRBD1
TGTGCCACCAGCTACCCCCGGACAGGGTCCTACGAGCAGTACTTC
CATSYPRTGSYEQYF
>14|TRBV6-1|TRBJ2-7|-|TRBD2
TGTGCCAGCACGGGACTAGCCGGAGAAGGAGAGCAGTACTTC
CASTGLAGEGEQYF
>15|TRBV18|TRBJ2-3|-|-
TGTGCCAGCTCACCACCAAGAACTAGCACAGATACGCAGTATTTT
CASSPPRTSTDTQYF